This T cell receptor (beta chain) is from a study of blood T cell repertoires in COVID-19. Across the study: The study drew acute and convalescent COVID-19 samples from the United States, Italy and Spain.

Original data processing: Reference gene primers were amplified, and this amplification served to estimate nucleated cell counts. Assay used: immunoSEQ multiplex PCR; TCRdb lists only in-frame clones, some missing. The V and J calls and clone size are taken from that table; D and trimming were inferred from the DNA. In the table there are about 200,000 clones, about 88% of which are singletons. With 6 bases removed from V and 8 bases from J, the gap between germline ends came to 16 bases. This CDR3 contains 14 residues. Per the germline V gene, CDR1 is KGHSH and CDR2 is LQKENI. The rearrangement links TRBV18 to TRBJ1-4; D is perhaps TRBD1 (5 bases). Source material: peripheral blood. This receptor was identified in a woman over 75 with acute or convalescent COVID-19. CDR3 residues: CASSPPGRYEKLFF. For the CDR3, the DNA is TGTGCCAGCTCTCCTCCAGGGAGGTACGAAAAACTGTTTTTT.